This passage covers 19 T cell receptor beta chains from one sample sequenced in a study of T cell repertoires in cytomegalovirus infection (dated by TCRdb to about 2019). These receptors' antigens are unknown. The treatment or condition label here, explained by the study, means: in vitro stimulation with specific CMV peptide epitopes to enrich CMV-specific T cells. Sequencer: Illumina HiSeq 1500. The public reads were reanalyzed by TCRdb: fastp trimming at Q25, MiXCR alignment, in-frame beta chains only. Here each entry gathers all rows of one CDR3 protein and keeps the most common genes and DNA. This sample is represented by 150,000 to 200,000 distinct CDR3 sequences; about a fifth of them were singletons. The biggest ten clones account for about 25% of the sample. The sample in question was CD8+ T cells from cultured PBMCs, obtained from culture after CMV antigen stimulation. Source of these receptors: a human donor in good health (CMV status not recorded). Some clones in this sample may be carry-over from other donors' samples.

The rearrangement links TRBV7-2 to TRBJ1-3; tentatively, D is TRBD1 (6 bases). V shed 1 base and J shed 2 bases, with 12 bases lying between them. Germline CDR1 is SGHTA and CDR2 is FQGNSA. The CDR3 contains 16 residues. The CDR3 region is CASSLGSDSPGNTIYF. The DNA of the CDR3 is TGTGCCAGCAGCTTAGGTTCGGACAGCCCTGGAAACACCATATATTTT.

This clonotype was seen only a few times. The chain has TRBV28 and TRBJ1-2; maybe TRBD1 (6 bases). Germline CDR1 is MDHEN and CDR2 is SYDVKM. The CDR3 totals 14 residues. Trimming took 5 bases from V and 4 from J, leaving 14 bases between them. CDR3 nucleotide sequence: TGTGCCAGCAGTCTCCAGGGGTCTGGCTATGGCTACACCTTC. Amino acid sequence: CASSLQGSGYGYTF.

The table lists this clonotype with a few counts. V usage is TRBV7-2 and J usage is TRBJ2-2; D remains unclear. The germline CDR1 and CDR2 sequences are SGHTA and FQGNSA. The CDR3 totals 16 residues. Trimming pared 4 bases from V and 2 bases from J, leaving 14 bases between. DNA for the CDR3: TGTGCCAGCAGCTCGTACATGGTAGCAAACACCGGGGAGCTGTTTTTT. Protein product: CASSSYMVANTGELFF.

The rearrangement joins TRBV6-1 to TRBJ2-4; 7 bases are a match to TRBD2. There are 14 residues in the CDR3. Germline lookup yields CDR1 MNHNS and CDR2 SASEGT. Unmatched junction bases numbered 14, after V lost 10 bases and J lost 8 bases. The CDR3 DNA reads TGTGCCATCGAAGAAGCGGGGCCTACGGACATTCAGTACTTC. As protein: CAIEEAGPTDIQYF.

V and J are TRBV6-2 or TRBV6-3 and TRBJ2-3, with a weak D call TRBD2 (5 bases). Germline CDR1 MNHEY, CDR2 SVGEGT. There are 12 residues in the CDR3. V was shortened by 2 bases and J by 8 bases, with 8 bases between the two germline ends. CDR3 DNA sequence: TGTGCCAGCAGTTACCTAGAGGGTACGCAGTATTTT. This sequence encodes CASSYLEGTQYF.

This chain joins TRBV11-2 and TRBJ2-7; 9 bases line up with TRBD2. CDR1 SGHAT and CDR2 FQNNGV come from the germline V gene. V lost 0 bases to trimming and J lost 0 bases; unmatched junction nucleotides: 6. This CDR3 region has 17 residues. The CDR3 nucleotides read TGTGCCAGCAGCTTAGAGTCTAGCGGGGCGTTCTCCTACGAGCAGTACTTC. Residues: CASSLESSGAFSYEQYF.

Concerning this clonotype itself: Its ends do not fully match the called genes, so a read error is possible. The chain joins TRBV29-1 to TRBJ1-1; 8 nucleotides align to TRBD1. CDR3 length: 16 residues. Germline CDR1 reads SQVTM; CDR2 reads ANQGSEA. The CDR3 loop is CSAKAGQAKLNTEASF. CDR3 coding DNA: TGCAGCGCCAAAGCGGGACAGGCGAAATTGAACACTGAAGCTTCCTTT. Together with reference TRBV29-1 and TRBJ1-1, the CDR3 gives the full variable domain: SAVISQKPSRDICQRGTSLTIQCQVDSQVTMMFWYRQQPGQSLTLIATANQGSEATYESGFVIDKFPISRPNLTFSTLTVSNMSPEDSSIYLCSAKAGQAKLNTEASFGQGTRLTVV.

The chain is built from TRBV7-6 and TRBJ1-4, with no clear D. The CDR3 has 14 residues. Germline CDR1 SGHVS, CDR2 FNYEAQ. The V end lost 2 bases, the J end lost 3 bases, and 7 bases lay between the germline ends. The CDR3 region has the DNA TGTGCCAGCAGCTTAAGGGCGGCTAATGAAAAACTGTTTTTT. Its translation is CASSLRAANEKLFF.

The table lists this clonotype with a few counts. The rearrangement uses TRBV7-2 and TRBJ2-3; TRBD2 agrees at 9 bases. J gave up 4 bases and V 0 bases, and 8 bases lay outside the gene matches. The CDR3 extends over 17 amino acids. Looked up from germline, CDR1 is SGHTA and CDR2 is FQGNSA. The CDR3 sequence is CASSLAIAGALADTQYF. The CDR3 region has the DNA TGTGCCAGCAGCTTAGCGATAGCGGGAGCTCTCGCAGATACGCAGTATTTT.

Only a few counts were recorded for this clonotype. This sequence joins TRBV7-9 and TRBJ1-2; 7 bases fit TRBD1. The V segment lost 3 bases and the J segment 2 bases; nucleotides outside the gene matches: 18. Germline CDR1 and CDR2: SEHNR and FQNEAQ (reference sequence). There are 19 residues in the CDR3. The CDR3 coding sequence is TGTGCCAGCAGCTTTCTTAGGAACGACGGACAGGACTACAACTATGGCTACACCTTC. Protein product: CASSFLRNDGQDYNYGYTF.

The rearrangement uses TRBV7-4 and TRBJ2-5, with 7 bases matching TRBD1. The CDR3 length is 16 residues. Germline V lookup: CDR1 SGHVT, CDR2 SQSDAQ. Trimming cost V 0 bases and J 3 bases; bases outside gene matches: 7. The CDR3 sequence: CASSLAERDRKETQYF. In DNA form, the CDR3 reads TGTGCCAGCAGCTTAGCGGAGAGGGACAGAAAAGAGACCCAGTACTTC.

This rearrangement joins TRBV12-3 or TRBV12-4 to TRBJ1-1; D is unclear. V was cut by 6 bases and J by 4 bases, with 6 bases left in between. This CDR3 region has 11 residues. The CDR3 nucleotides are TGTGCCAGCAGGGCGGGCACTGAAGCTTTCTTT. This gives the protein CASRAGTEAFF.

This clonotype was counted only a few times. This chain connects TRBV6-2 or TRBV6-3 to TRBJ2-7; 8 bases fit TRBD2. Germline loops: CDR1 MNHEY, CDR2 SVGEGT. The CDR3 spans 18 residues. V lost 6 bases and J lost 2; bases outside the gene matches: 18. This CDR3 is CASSPFRRGAGVTYEQYF. In nucleotides, the CDR3 is TGTGCCAGCAGCCCATTTCGCCGTGGAGCGGGGGTTACCTACGAGCAGTACTTC.

A few counts support this clonotype. The chain couples TRBV28 to TRBJ1-5; D gene uncertain. Germline V lookup: CDR1 MDHEN, CDR2 SYDVKM. This CDR3 has 16 amino acids. Trimming stripped 3 bases from V and 2 bases from J, with 14 bases between. CDR3 protein: CASSFPGQVGNQPQHF. In nucleotides, the CDR3 is TGTGCCAGCAGTTTTCCCGGGCAGGTTGGCAATCAGCCCCAGCATTTT.

The chain links TRBV7-2 to TRBJ2-1, with D tentatively TRBD1 (7 bases). Germline CDR1 is SGHTA and CDR2 is FQGNSA. This CDR3 is built from 15 residues. V was shortened by 1 base and J by 5 bases, with 12 bases between the two germline ends. For the CDR3, the DNA is TGTGCCAGCAGCTTAGGGGCAGGGGGGAACAATGAGCAGTTCTTC. Translated: CASSLGAGGNNEQFF.

The sample holds one count of this clonotype. The chain recombines TRBV6-1 with TRBJ1-3, with a weak D call TRBD1 (5 bases). Per germline, CDR1 MNHNS and CDR2 SASEGT. CDR3 size: 16 residues. V was pared by 0 bases and J by 4 bases, with 13 bases between. The CDR3 region is CASSEAGQGTGNTIYF. In nucleotides, the CDR3 is TGTGCCAGCAGTGAAGCGGGGCAGGGTACGGGAAACACCATATATTTT.

The chain carries TRBV19 and TRBJ2-7; D unclear. V was shortened by 2 bases and J by 5 bases, with 13 bases between the two germline ends. The CDR3 spans 14 residues. In germline, CDR1 is LNHDA, CDR2 SQIVND (reference sequence). CDR3 amino acids: CASSIQTATDEQYF. The DNA for the CDR3 is TGTGCCAGTAGTATACAAACAGCGACGGACGAGCAGTACTTC.

This clonotype was recorded once. This is likely a read error, given that the CDR3 carries no conserved phenylalanine or tryptophan at its end. V usage is TRBV27 and J usage is TRBJ2-5; TRBD2 agrees at 13 bases. The V gene's germline CDR1 is MNHEY and CDR2 SMNVEV (reference sequence). After removal of 5 bases from V and 3 bases from J, the junction contained 6 bases not matched to a gene. This CDR3 spans 16 amino acids. This CDR3 is CASSGLAGAPKETQYL. CDR3 nucleotides: TGTGCCAGCAGTGGACTAGCGGGGGCCCCTAAAGAGACCCAGTACTTG.

This chain joins TRBV4-3 and TRBJ2-7; no clear D. The ends were cut back, 3 bases at V and 3 bases at J, with 12 bases in the middle. CDR1 is LGHNA and CDR2 is YSLEER in the germline V gene. The CDR3 is 14 amino acids. CDR3 loop: CASSQSLLDYEQYF. The CDR3 bases are TGCGCCAGCAGCCAGTCTCTCTTGGACTACGAGCAGTACTTC.